This TCR beta chain came from a study of blood T cells in healthy people across ages. Study information: Capture by template switching was about one barcoded beta molecule per two T cells.

Next came a second PCR, run for roughly 6 to 11 cycles, which used a sample-barcoded 5' primer along with a J-beta primer mix. TCRdb recomputed calls from the 5' RACE reads with MiXCR, one row per CDR3 protein. The sample holds some 710,000 distinct CDR3 sequences; 46% are singletons and the top ten take roughly 18%. Comments on this clonotype: What it binds is not known.

There were healthy Caucasian individuals from Russia, aged about 6 to 100, serving as donors. Total RNA was isolated from each sample in quantities of at least 5.5 micrograms. Findings and caveats of the study: Among T cells, TCR beta diversity per million cells dropped roughly linearly as age rose.

The germline V gene encodes CDR1 MNHNS and CDR2 SASEGT. This CDR3 spans 15 amino acids. The source of this sequence is a man older than 75 in good health. Input material: blood. The rearrangement joins TRBV6-1 to TRBJ2-4; the match to TRBD1 covers 7 bases. TRBJ2-7 explains the end of the DNA better; the J call may be wrong. The CDR3 region has the DNA TGTGCCAGCACGGTATTTGGACAGGCCGCCTACGAGCAGTACTTC. Translating gives CASTVFGQAAYEQYF.